The clone carrying this T cell receptor beta chain was observed a handful of times. In the source study's methods: Amplified reference gene primers provided the basis for estimating nucleated cell counts. TCRdb keeps only in-frame clones here, not all; method: immunoSEQ multiplex PCR. That table gives V, J and clone size, and the DNA gave D and trimming. This table has 180,000 or so clones, 85% to 90% appearing once. These data originate in a study of blood T cell repertoires in COVID-19. Study-level background: The samples span acute and convalescent COVID-19 from the United States, Italy and Spain. Sources were T cells, B-cell-depleted T cells, or PBMCs; the material itself was cDNA or gDNA.

Deletions cut 5 bases from V and 0 bases from J, with 11 bases between. Looked up from germline, CDR1 is MNHEY and CDR2 is SMNVEV (reference sequence). This CDR3 region has 15 residues. The chain joins TRBV27 to TRBJ1-3; D uncertain. This receptor was identified in a woman between 55 and 75 years old with acute or convalescent COVID-19. Sequenced sample: peripheral blood. DNA for the CDR3: TGTGCCAGCAGTCCGAGGATCAGCTCTGGAAACACCATATATTTT. This translates into CASSPRISSGNTIYF.